These 10 T cell receptor beta chains were sequenced from one sample in a study of blood T cell repertoires in COVID-19 (TCRdb year 2020). The library was produced with the immunoSEQ multiplex PCR assay. What TCRdb holds here is the immuneACCESS table cut down to in-frame rearrangements. Part of the clones is not present; checked against another copy, under half of the missing clones reflect an unresolved V gene, and the others are unexplained. The sample yields a few hundred thousand clones; approximately 88% were counted once. Roughly 9% of the sample comes from the top ten. Sequenced sample: peripheral blood. The receptors derive from a man younger than 30 with active or convalescent COVID-19.

In its sample, this clone was seen a few times. The chain has TRBV7-6 and TRBJ1-2; weak D call: TRBD1 (5 bases). This CDR3 spans 16 amino acids. V lost 4 bases, J lost 6 bases, and 21 bases lay in between. In germline, CDR1 is SGHVS, CDR2 FNYEAQ. The CDR3 region has the DNA TGTGCCAGCAGCTATAGGCCAGGGCTGATTCCAGATGGCTACACCTTC. Protein: CASSYRPGLIPDGYTF. The whole variable domain, filled in from reference TRBV7-6 and TRBJ1-2, reads GAGVSQSPRYKVTKRGQDVALRCDPISGHVSLYWYRQALGQGPEFLTYFNYEAQQDKSGLPNDRFSAERPEGSISTLTIQRTEQRDSAMYRCASSYRPGLIPDGYTFGSGTRLTVV.

This clone was counted once. The chain couples TRBV12-3 or TRBV12-4 to TRBJ1-2, with a tentative D call TRBD1 (5 bases). Deletions cut 5 bases from V and 4 bases from J, with 11 bases between. This CDR3 is built from 13 residues. The CDR3 spells CASSVTAAYGYTF. The CDR3 coding sequence is TGTGCCAGCAGTGTGACAGCCGCCTATGGCTACACCTTC.

The chain combines TRBV11-3 with TRBJ1-1; D possibly corresponds to TRBD1 (5 bases). Trimming took 6 bases from V and 1 from J, leaving 9 bases between them. Germline V gives CDR1 SGHNT, CDR2 YENEEA. This CDR3 spans 13 amino acids. In DNA, the CDR3 is TGTGCCAGCAGTAATACAGGGAACACTGAAGCTTTCTTT. Protein product: CASSNTGNTEAFF.

This chain uses TRBV18 with TRBJ1-1, with a possible D match to TRBD1 (6 bases). The CDR3 spans 13 residues. Per the germline V gene, CDR1 is KGHSH and CDR2 is LQKENI. The V gene lost 4 bases and the J gene lost 11 bases, with 17 bases spanning the gap. This chain's CDR3 is CASSLGEYQGAFF. CDR3 in DNA: TGTGCCAGCTCACTGGGCGAGTACCAGGGGGCTTTCTTT.

The chain uses TRBV5-6 and TRBJ1-5, with D maybe TRBD1 (6 bases). The ends were cut back, 4 bases at V and 4 bases at J, with 18 bases in the middle. The CDR3 length is 16 residues. Per the germline V gene, CDR1 is SGHDT and CDR2 is YYEEEE. The CDR3 region has the DNA TGTGCCAGCAGCAACCGAAAGGGTAGGGGGAATCAGCCCCAGCATTTT. Translation: CASSNRKGRGNQPQHF.

CDR3 sequence: CASSPGTGNGYTF. Here the CDR3 DNA reads TGTGCCAGCTCACCTGGGACAGGCAATGGCTACACCTTC. The gene calls are TRBV18 and TRBJ1-2; the match to TRBD1 covers 8 bases. In germline, CDR1 is KGHSH, CDR2 LQKENI. Losses at the gene ends were 3 bases for V and 6 bases for J; bases not matched to a gene: 3. This CDR3 has 13 amino acids. Full variable domain (outside the CDR3, taken from reference TRBV18 and TRBJ1-2): NAGVMQNPRHLVRRRGQEARLRCSPMKGHSHVYWYRQLPEEGLKFMVYLQKENIIDESGMPKERFSAEFPKEGPSILRIQQVVRGDSAAYFCASSPGTGNGYTFGSGTRLTVV.

V gene TRBV3-1 (or the pseudogene TRBV3-2) combines with J gene TRBJ1-3; unclear D gene. Deletions cut 0 bases from V and 8 bases from J, with 14 bases between. This CDR3 spans 15 amino acids. CDR1 is LGHDT, CDR2 YNNKEL, per germline (reference sequence). CDR3 loop: CASSQDRLYGDTIYF. In DNA form, the CDR3 reads TGTGCCAGCAGCCAAGATCGGCTCTACGGGGACACCATATATTTT.

This rearrangement joins TRBV29-1 to TRBJ2-3; D gene uncertain. This CDR3 spans 11 amino acids. Germline V gene lookup returns CDR1 SQVTM and CDR2 ANQGSEA. Trimming cost V 4 bases and J 4 bases, with 6 bases left between them. Written as DNA, the CDR3 is TGCAGCGTTGTGGCAGCAGATACGCAGTATTTT. Amino acid sequence: CSVVAADTQYF.

The chain has TRBV10-3 and TRBJ1-1; 8 positions agree with TRBD1. V shed 10 bases and J 1 base; nucleotides not matched to a gene: 5. Germline assignment: CDR1 ENHRY and CDR2 SYGVKD. The CDR3 totals 13 residues. The CDR3 nucleotides are TGTGCCACCTTGGGACAGGCGAACACTGAAGCTTTCTTT. It encodes CATLGQANTEAFF.

The chain has TRBV19 and TRBJ1-1; D call uncertain. The germline V gene encodes CDR1 LNHDA and CDR2 SQIVND (reference sequence). Trimming left V 7 bases short and J 1 base short, with 13 bases between. The CDR3 is 14 amino acids. CDR3 nucleotides: TGTGCCAGTATCCCCACCGGAGGGAACACTGAAGCTTTCTTT. Translated: CASIPTGGNTEAFF. The variable domain in full, with the rest retrieved from reference TRBV19 and TRBJ1-1, is DGGITQSPKYLFRKEGQNVTLSCEQNLNHDAMYWYRQDPGQGLRLIYYSQIVNDFQKGDIAEGYSVSREKKESFPLTVTSAQKNPTAFYLCASIPTGGNTEAFFGQGTRLTVV.